Listed here are 9 T cell receptor beta chains from one sample, sequenced in a study of T-cell reconstitution after alpha-beta-depleted transplantation in children. Molecular barcoding with unique molecular identifiers was used for the TCRbeta library. TCRdb recomputed calls from the PCR reads with MiXCR, one row per CDR3 protein. The profile covers about 400,000 distinct CDR3 sequences, with roughly 22% appearing a single time and over 3.5% taken by the ten largest. The sequencing used PBMCs from the stem cell graft donor, collected from the stem cell graft. These receptors all stem from a human donor who donated a stem cell graft to a child with acute myeloid leukemia.

This clonotype was counted at least ten times. The chain couples TRBV12-3 or TRBV12-4 to TRBJ2-1; D remains ambiguous. The CDR3 runs to 11 residues. V shed 3 bases and J shed 6 bases, with 3 bases lying between them. The CDR3 protein is CASSFVNEQFF. Here the CDR3 DNA reads TGTGCCAGCAGTTTCGTCAATGAGCAGTTCTTC.

This chain links TRBV27 with TRBJ1-5; D is possibly TRBD1 (5 bases). Germline CDR1 is MNHEY and CDR2 is SMNVEV (reference sequence). The V end was cut by 2 bases, the J end by 2 bases, with 13 bases between. This CDR3 has 16 residues. In DNA, the CDR3 is TGTGCCAGCAGTTTAATAGGGACCAGGGGCAATCAGCCCCAGCATTTT. This translates into CASSLIGTRGNQPQHF.

As for this clonotype: Given a much more abundant clone one base away, this may be a read error. The rearrangement links TRBV20-1 to TRBJ2-1, with no clear D. This CDR3 has 15 residues. Trimming shortened V by 4 bases and J by 7 bases, and 20 bases separated the two germline ends. The germline V gene has CDR1 DFQATT and CDR2 SNEGSKA (reference sequence). CDR3 bases: TGCAGTGCTATAGATCGCAGAGTCCATTGGAATGAGCAGTTCTTC. Amino acid sequence: CSAIDRRVHWNEQFF.

This clonotype came up many times. The chain links TRBV6-5 to TRBJ2-7, with 7 bases lining up with TRBD1. J was trimmed by 6 bases and V by 8 bases; bases with no gene match: 7. Germline V CDR1 and CDR2: MNHEY, SVGAGI. The length of the CDR3 is 12 residues. The CDR3 nucleotides are TGTGCCAGCGGACAGGACAGGTCCGAGCAGTACTTC. Translating it yields CASGQDRSEQYF.

The CDR3: CSARFRVNTEAFF. CDR3 coding DNA: TGCAGTGCTAGGTTCAGGGTCAACACTGAAGCTTTCTTT. The V gene is TRBV20-1, the J gene TRBJ1-1; possibly TRBD1 for D (5 bases). Germline loops: CDR1 DFQATT, CDR2 SNEGSKA (reference sequence). CDR3 size: 13 residues. The germline V and J ends were trimmed by 3 bases and 2 bases, with 10 bases remaining between them.

In its sample, this clonotype was seen many times. The rearrangement links TRBV5-6 to TRBJ2-3; D is ambiguous. CDR1 is SGHDT, CDR2 YYEEEE, per germline. Trimming removed 0 bases from V and 0 bases from J, with 5 bases in between. This CDR3 is 14 amino acids long. CDR3 loop: CASSLEPSTDTQYF. In DNA, the CDR3 is TGTGCCAGCAGCTTGGAACCCAGCACAGATACGCAGTATTTT.

This clonotype occurred a few times. V gene TRBV2 combines with J gene TRBJ1-5; TRBD1 matches 9 bases. Germline trimming cut 6 bases from V and 1 base from J; bases unmatched to any gene: 4. Germline V gives CDR1 SNHLY, CDR2 FYNNEI. This CDR3 region has 15 residues. CDR3 bases: TGTGCCAGCAGAGTCGACAGGGGGAGCAATCAGCCCCAGCATTTT. Amino acid sequence: CASRVDRGSNQPQHF.

The rearrangement uses TRBV19 and TRBJ1-5, with D unclear. The V end was cut by 5 bases, the J end by 5 bases, with 13 bases between. The length of the CDR3 is 14 residues. The germline V gene has CDR1 LNHDA and CDR2 SQIVND (reference sequence). This CDR3 reads CASSEADPDQPQHF. The CDR3, as DNA: TGTGCCAGTAGTGAGGCAGACCCTGATCAGCCCCAGCATTTT.

This clonotype occurred many times. In DNA form, the CDR3 reads TGTGCCAGCAGCCAAGGTTTCCAGCGGGAGTGGGATACGCAGTATTTT. It specifies CASSQGFQREWDTQYF. The chain joins TRBV4-2 to TRBJ2-3; TRBD2 agrees at 8 bases. The germline V gene has CDR1 LGHNA and CDR2 YNFKEQ. With V trimmed by 1 base and J by 6 bases, 9 bases remained unmatched. This CDR3 is built from 16 residues.